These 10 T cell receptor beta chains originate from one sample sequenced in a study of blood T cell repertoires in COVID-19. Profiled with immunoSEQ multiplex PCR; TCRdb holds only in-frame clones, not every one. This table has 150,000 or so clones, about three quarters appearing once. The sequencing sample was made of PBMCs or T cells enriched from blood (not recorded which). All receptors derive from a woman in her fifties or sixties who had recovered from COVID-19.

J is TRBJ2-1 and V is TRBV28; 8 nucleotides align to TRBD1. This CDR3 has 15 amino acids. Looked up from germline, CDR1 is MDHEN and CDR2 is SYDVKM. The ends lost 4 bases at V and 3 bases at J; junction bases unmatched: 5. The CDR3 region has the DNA TGTGCCAGCAGTTCCACAGGGGGGCTCTACAATGAGCAGTTCTTC. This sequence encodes CASSSTGGLYNEQFF.

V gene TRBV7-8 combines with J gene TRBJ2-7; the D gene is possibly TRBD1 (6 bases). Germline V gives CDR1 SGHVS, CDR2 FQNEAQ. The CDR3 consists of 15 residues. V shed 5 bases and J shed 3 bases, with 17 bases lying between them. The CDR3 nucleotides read TGTGCCAGCAGCCCCGGACAGACGCTAGTCTACGAGCAGTACTTC. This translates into CASSPGQTLVYEQYF.

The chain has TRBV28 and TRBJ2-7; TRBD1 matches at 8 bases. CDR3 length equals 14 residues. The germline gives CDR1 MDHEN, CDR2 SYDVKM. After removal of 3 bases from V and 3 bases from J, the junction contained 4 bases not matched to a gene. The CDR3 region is CASSLGQAGYEQYF. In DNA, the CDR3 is TGTGCCAGCAGTTTGGGACAGGCGGGCTACGAGCAGTACTTC. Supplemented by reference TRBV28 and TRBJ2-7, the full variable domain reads DVKVTQSSRYLVKRTGEKVFLECVQDMDHENMFWYRQDPGLGLRLIYFSYDVKMKEKGDIPEGYSVSREKKERFSLILESASTNQTSMYLCASSLGQAGYEQYFGPGTRLTVT.

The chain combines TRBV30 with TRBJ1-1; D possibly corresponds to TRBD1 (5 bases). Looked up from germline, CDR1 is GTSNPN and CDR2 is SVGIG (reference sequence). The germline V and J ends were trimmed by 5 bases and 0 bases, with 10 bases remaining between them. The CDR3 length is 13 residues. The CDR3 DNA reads TGTGCCTGGGCGCGGGGGATGAACACTGAAGCTTTCTTT. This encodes CAWARGMNTEAFF.

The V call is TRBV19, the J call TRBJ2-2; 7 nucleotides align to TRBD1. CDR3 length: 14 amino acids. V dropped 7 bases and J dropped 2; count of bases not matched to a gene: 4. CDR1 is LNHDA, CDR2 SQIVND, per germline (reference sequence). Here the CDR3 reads CASKRGGNTGELFF. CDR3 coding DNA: TGTGCCAGTAAAAGAGGGGGCAACACCGGGGAGCTGTTTTTT.

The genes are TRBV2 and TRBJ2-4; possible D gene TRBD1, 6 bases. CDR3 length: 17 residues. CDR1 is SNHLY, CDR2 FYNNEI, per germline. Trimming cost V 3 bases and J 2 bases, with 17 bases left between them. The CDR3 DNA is TGTGCCAGCAGTGAGGGGCCCACCCAGGGGCCCAAAAACATTCAGTACTTC. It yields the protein CASSEGPTQGPKNIQYF.

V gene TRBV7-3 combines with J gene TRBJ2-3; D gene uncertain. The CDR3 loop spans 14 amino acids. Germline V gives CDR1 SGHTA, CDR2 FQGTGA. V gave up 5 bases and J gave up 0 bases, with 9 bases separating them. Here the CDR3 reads CASSRDISTDTQYF. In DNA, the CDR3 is TGTGCCAGCAGCCGAGACATTAGCACAGATACGCAGTATTTT.

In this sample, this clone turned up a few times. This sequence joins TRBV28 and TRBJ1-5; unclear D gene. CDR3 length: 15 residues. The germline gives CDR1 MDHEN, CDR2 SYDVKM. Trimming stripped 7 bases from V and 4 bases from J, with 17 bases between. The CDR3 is CASTPRAGINQPQHF. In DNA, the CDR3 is TGTGCCAGCACCCCCCGGGCGGGAATAAATCAGCCCCAGCATTTT.

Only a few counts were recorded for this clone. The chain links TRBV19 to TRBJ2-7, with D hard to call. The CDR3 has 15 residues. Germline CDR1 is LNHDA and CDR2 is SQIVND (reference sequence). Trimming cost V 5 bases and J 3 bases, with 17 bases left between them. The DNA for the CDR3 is TGTGCCAGTAGTCCCTATCCCGGCTCAGGCTACGAGCAGTACTTC. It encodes CASSPYPGSGYEQYF.

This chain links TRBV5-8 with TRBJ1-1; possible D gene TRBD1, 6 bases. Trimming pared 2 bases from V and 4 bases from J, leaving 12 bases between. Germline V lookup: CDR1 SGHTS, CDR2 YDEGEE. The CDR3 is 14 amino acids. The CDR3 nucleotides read TGTGCCAGCAGCTTAGACAGGCGGATCACTGAAGCTTTCTTT. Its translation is CASSLDRRITEAFF.